Below are 13 T cell receptor beta chains sequenced from a single sample in a study of memory CD4+ T cells and cytomegalovirus serostatus. The table came from immunoSEQ multiplex PCR; TCRdb's copy has only in-frame clones and leaves some out. The sample consists of tens of thousands of clones, 70% to 85% of them appearing once. The sort gate was single viable CD3+CD4+CD8-CD45RO+ cells for memory CD4+ T cells. The sample was memory CD4+ T cells from blood. The receptor source for this set is an adult in good health and CMV-seronegative.

The rearrangement uses TRBV4-2 and TRBJ1-2; 9 bases are shared with TRBD1. Germline V lookup: CDR1 LGHNA, CDR2 YNFKEQ. J was trimmed by 3 bases and V by 0 bases; bases with no gene match: 5. CDR3 length equals 16 residues. The CDR3 loop is CASSQDLGQGDYGYTF. CDR3 sequence (DNA): TGTGCCAGCAGCCAAGATTTGGGACAGGGTGACTATGGCTACACCTTC.

The chain couples TRBV7-2 to TRBJ2-7; D unclear. CDR1 and CDR2 from the germline V gene are SGHTA and FQGNSA. V was trimmed by 4 bases and J by 10 bases, leaving 11 bases between them. The CDR3 is made up of 11 amino acids. The CDR3 DNA reads TGTGCCAGCAGCTCCGATCCGGTACAGTACTTC. Protein sequence: CASSSDPVQYF.

This chain joins TRBV28 and TRBJ2-3; tentative D call: TRBD2 (5 bases). This CDR3 spans 15 amino acids. Germline CDR1 and CDR2: MDHEN and SYDVKM. Deletions cut 5 bases from V and 5 bases from J, with 17 bases between. In nucleotides, the CDR3 is TGTGCCAGCAGTCTAGCCCCTGTTGGAGGAGATACGCAGTATTTT. Translation gives CASSLAPVGGDTQYF.

J is TRBJ2-4 and V is TRBV28; D perhaps matches TRBD1 (5 bases). Germline CDR1 and CDR2: MDHEN and SYDVKM. V lost 6 bases, J lost 5 bases, and 11 bases lay in between. CDR3 length equals 13 residues. The CDR3 loop is CASRLTGENIQYF. CDR3 DNA: TGTGCCAGCAGACTTACAGGAGAAAACATTCAGTACTTC.

In this sample, this clone turned up a few times. V gene TRBV4-1 combines with J gene TRBJ1-3; D remains ambiguous. The CDR3 totals 18 residues. Germline values: CDR1 MGHRA, CDR2 YSYEKL. V dropped 1 base and J dropped 0 bases, with 16 bases sitting between them. CDR3 sequence: CASSQVDMGFSSGNTIYF. DNA for the CDR3: TGCGCCAGCAGCCAAGTGGATATGGGATTTAGCTCTGGAAACACCATATATTTT.

The V gene is TRBV18, the J gene TRBJ1-5; D might be TRBD1 (6 bases). The CDR3 has 14 residues. Germline values: CDR1 KGHSH, CDR2 LQKENI. Trimming pared 6 bases from V and 0 bases from J, leaving 9 bases between. The CDR3: CASSRQDSNQPQHF. CDR3 DNA sequence: TGTGCCAGCTCCCGACAGGATAGCAATCAGCCCCAGCATTTT.

This clone occurred a few times. The rearrangement joins TRBV6-5 to TRBJ1-2; D may be TRBD1 (5 bases). The CDR3 is 16 amino acids. Trimming removed 4 bases at V and 5 bases at J, with 20 bases between. CDR1 MNHEY and CDR2 SVGAGI come from the germline V gene. The CDR3 DNA follows: TGTGCCAGCAGTTCAGGACCGAGGGGACCTACTTATGGCTACACCTTC. Encoded protein: CASSSGPRGPTYGYTF.

The chain couples TRBV5-4 to TRBJ1-1; 7 nucleotides match TRBD1. With V trimmed by 4 bases and J by 5 bases, 2 bases remained unmatched. CDR3 length: 12 amino acids. The germline CDR1 and CDR2 sequences are SGHNT and YYREEE (reference sequence). The CDR3 is CASSQQGTEAFF. DNA of the CDR3: TGTGCCAGCAGCCAACAGGGGACTGAAGCTTTCTTT. Supplemented by reference TRBV5-4 and TRBJ1-1, the full variable domain reads ETGVTQSPTHLIKTRGQQVTLRCSSQSGHNTVSWYQQALGQGPQFIFQYYREEENGRGNFPPRFSGLQFPNYSSELNVNALELDDSALYLCASSQQGTEAFFGQGTRLTVV.

CDR3 sequence: CASSQEFLYGYTF. The CDR3 DNA follows: TGTGCCAGCTCACAGGAATTCCTCTATGGCTACACCTTC. The V and J genes are TRBV18 and TRBJ1-2; D remains ambiguous. With 4 bases removed from V and 4 bases from J, the gap between germline ends came to 10 bases. The CDR3 extends over 13 amino acids. Per the germline V gene, CDR1 is KGHSH and CDR2 is LQKENI.

The DNA for the CDR3 is TGCGCCAGTAACCGGGACACCCCCTACGAGCAGTACTTC. Protein: CASNRDTPYEQYF. The chain uses TRBV5-1 and TRBJ2-7; D is possibly TRBD1 (6 bases). V was shortened by 8 bases and J by 2 bases, with 14 bases between the two germline ends. The germline CDR1 and CDR2 sequences are SGHRS and YFSETQ. This CDR3 comprises 13 residues.

The rearrangement joins TRBV5-4 to TRBJ1-2, with D possibly TRBD1 on 5 matching bases. Trimming took off 0 bases at V and 4 bases at J, with 10 bases between the two ends. The CDR3 has 14 residues. Germline loops: CDR1 SGHNT, CDR2 YYREEE (reference sequence). The CDR3 region has the DNA TGTGCCAGCAGCTTGGTCCAGGGAAGCTATGGCTACACCTTC. It codes for CASSLVQGSYGYTF.

The CDR3 sequence: CASSYVTGSAREQYF. CDR3 DNA: TGTGCCAGCAGTTACGTTACAGGGAGCGCCCGCGAGCAGTACTTC. The rearrangement uses TRBV6-5 and TRBJ2-7, with TRBD1 as a possible D gene (6 bases). The CDR3 totals 15 residues. Germline V gene lookup returns CDR1 MNHEY and CDR2 SVGAGI. Trimming removed 2 bases at V and 6 bases at J, with 17 bases between.

Here the CDR3 DNA reads TGTGCCAGCAGTCGCAGGGTGGCGAACACCGGGGAGCTGTTTTTT. Its translation is CASSRRVANTGELFF. V and J are TRBV28 and TRBJ2-2, with D perhaps matching TRBD1 (5 bases). The CDR3 is 15 amino acids. V lost 5 bases, J lost 0 bases, and 10 bases lay in between. Germline V gene sequence: CDR1 MDHEN, CDR2 SYDVKM.